The T cell receptor beta chain under discussion was sequenced for a study of T cell responses to AZD1222 COVID-19 vaccine. Study-wide background: Investigators merged groups given second doses at roughly 4 or roughly 12 weeks. Whole-study results and caveats: Clonal diversity was possibly underestimated, and the donors were mostly white British, with more females. Spike-specific TCR breadth and depth grew following two AZD1222 doses.

Clones were sequenced by immunoSEQ multiplex PCR, and TCRdb holds only the in-frame ones, with some missing. The table lists under 150,000 clones, about 92% of them singletons, with roughly 5% in the top ten. Per germline, CDR1 SGHKS and CDR2 YYEKEE (reference sequence). V lost 0 bases, J lost 0 bases, and 13 bases lay in between. The CDR3 is 17 residues long. On this clone itself: Its antigen is currently unknown.

The specimen was peripheral blood, collected on day 0 of AZD1222 vaccination. The receptor's source is an adult in good health. This chain connects TRBV5-5 to TRBJ1-5; possible D gene TRBD1, 5 bases. The CDR3 DNA reads TGTGCCAGCAGCTTGGATCCGATAGGGGATAGCAATCAGCCCCAGCATTTT. Translating gives CASSLDPIGDSNQPQHF.